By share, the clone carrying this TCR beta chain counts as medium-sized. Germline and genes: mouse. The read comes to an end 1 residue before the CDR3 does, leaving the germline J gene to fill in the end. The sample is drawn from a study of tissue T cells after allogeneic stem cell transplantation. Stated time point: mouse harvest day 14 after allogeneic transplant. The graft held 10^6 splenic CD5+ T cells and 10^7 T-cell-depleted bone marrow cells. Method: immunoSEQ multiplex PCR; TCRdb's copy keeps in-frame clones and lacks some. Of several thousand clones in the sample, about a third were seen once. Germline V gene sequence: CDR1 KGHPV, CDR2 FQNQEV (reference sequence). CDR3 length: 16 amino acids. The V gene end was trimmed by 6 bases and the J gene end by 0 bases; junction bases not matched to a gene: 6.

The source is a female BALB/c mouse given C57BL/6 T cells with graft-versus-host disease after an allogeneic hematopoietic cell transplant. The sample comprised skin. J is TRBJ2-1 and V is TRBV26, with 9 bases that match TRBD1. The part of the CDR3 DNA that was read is TGTGCCAGCAGACCGGGACAGGGTTATAACTATGCTGAGCAGTTC. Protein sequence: CASRPGQGYNYAEQF. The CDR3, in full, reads CASRPGQGYNYAEQFF.